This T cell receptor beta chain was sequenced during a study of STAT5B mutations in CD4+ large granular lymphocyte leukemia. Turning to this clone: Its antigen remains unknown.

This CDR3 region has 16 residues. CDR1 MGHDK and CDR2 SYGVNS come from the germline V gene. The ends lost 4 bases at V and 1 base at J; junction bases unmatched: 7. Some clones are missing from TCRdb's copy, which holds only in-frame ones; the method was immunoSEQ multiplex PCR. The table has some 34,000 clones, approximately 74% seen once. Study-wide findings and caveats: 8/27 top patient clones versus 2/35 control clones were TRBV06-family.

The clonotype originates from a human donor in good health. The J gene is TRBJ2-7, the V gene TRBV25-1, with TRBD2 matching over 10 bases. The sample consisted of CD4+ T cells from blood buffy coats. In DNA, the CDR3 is TGTGCCAGCAGTGGTTTCCTAGCGGGGGATTCCTACGAGCAGTACTTC. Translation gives CASSGFLAGDSYEQYF.